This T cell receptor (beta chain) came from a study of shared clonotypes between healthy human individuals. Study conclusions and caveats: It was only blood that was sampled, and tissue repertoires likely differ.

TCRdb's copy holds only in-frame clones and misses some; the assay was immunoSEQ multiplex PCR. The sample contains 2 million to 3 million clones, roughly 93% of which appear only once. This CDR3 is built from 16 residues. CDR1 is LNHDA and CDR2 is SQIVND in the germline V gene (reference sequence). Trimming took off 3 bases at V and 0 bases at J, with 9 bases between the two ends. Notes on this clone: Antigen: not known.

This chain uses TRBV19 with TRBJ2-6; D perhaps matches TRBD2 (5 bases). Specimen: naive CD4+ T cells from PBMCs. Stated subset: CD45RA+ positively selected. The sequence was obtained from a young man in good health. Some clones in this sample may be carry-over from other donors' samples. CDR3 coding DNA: TGTGCCAGTAGTATGACTCGGGGCTCTGGGGCCAACGTCCTGACTTTC. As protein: CASSMTRGSGANVLTF.